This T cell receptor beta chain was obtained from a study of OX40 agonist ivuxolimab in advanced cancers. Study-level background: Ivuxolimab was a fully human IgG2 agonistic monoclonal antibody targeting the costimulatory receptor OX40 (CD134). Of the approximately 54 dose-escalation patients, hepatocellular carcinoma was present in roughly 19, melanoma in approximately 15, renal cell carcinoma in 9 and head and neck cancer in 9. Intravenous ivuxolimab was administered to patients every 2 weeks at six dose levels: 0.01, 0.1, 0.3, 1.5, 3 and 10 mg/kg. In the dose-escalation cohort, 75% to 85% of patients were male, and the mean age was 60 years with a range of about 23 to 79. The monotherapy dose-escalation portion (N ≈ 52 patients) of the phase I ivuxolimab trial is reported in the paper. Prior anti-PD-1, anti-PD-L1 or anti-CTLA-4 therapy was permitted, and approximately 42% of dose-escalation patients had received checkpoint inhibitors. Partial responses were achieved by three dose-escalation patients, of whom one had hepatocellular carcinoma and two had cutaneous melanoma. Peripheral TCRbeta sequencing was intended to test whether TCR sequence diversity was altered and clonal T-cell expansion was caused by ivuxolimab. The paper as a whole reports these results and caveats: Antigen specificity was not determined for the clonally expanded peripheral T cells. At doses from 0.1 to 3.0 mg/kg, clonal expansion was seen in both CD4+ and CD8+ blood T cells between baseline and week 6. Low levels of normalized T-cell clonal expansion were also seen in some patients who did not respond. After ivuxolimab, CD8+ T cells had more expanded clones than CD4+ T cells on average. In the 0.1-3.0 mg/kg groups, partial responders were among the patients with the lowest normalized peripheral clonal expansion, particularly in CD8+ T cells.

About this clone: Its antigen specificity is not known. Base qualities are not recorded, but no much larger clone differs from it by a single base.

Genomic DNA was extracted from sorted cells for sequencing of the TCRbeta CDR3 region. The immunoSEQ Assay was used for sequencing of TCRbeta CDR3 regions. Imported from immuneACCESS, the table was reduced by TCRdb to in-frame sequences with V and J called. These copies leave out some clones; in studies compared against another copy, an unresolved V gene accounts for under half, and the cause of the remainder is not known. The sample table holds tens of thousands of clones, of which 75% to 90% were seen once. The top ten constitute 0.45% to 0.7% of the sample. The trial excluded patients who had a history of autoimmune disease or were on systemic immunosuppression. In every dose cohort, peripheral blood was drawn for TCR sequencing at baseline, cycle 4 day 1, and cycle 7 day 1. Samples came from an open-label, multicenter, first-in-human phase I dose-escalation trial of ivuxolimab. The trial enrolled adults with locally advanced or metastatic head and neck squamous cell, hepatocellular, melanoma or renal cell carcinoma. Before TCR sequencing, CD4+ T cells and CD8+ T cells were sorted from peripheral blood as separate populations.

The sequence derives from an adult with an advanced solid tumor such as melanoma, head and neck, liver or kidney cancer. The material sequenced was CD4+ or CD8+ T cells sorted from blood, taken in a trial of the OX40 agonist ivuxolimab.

The nucleotide sequence reads TGTGCCAGTAGTATAAGGGGGGCCGGTGAAAAACTGTTTTTT. It specifies CASSIRGAGEKLFF. This receptor chain uses TRBV19 and TRBJ1-4; the D gene is perhaps TRBD1, on 6 matching bases. From cysteine to phenylalanine, the CDR3 is 14 amino acids long. The retained sequence is limited to the CDR3, 42 bases, with the frame set at the first base. The germline V gene (reference sequence) specifies LNHDA as CDR1 and SQIVND as CDR2. The junction shows trimming of 2 bases on V and 7 bases on J, plus 11 bases between the germline ends.